These T cell receptor beta chains were read from a single sample in a study of PD-L1 blockade in urothelial cancer. The data were produced by immunoSEQ multiplex PCR, yet TCRdb's version contains in-frame clones alone and is incomplete. The sample holds fewer than 35,000 clones; around 86% are singletons and the top ten take more than 3%. The input for sequencing was PBMCs, taken around atezolizumab (anti-PD-L1) treatment. All receptors derive from a man between 50 and 59 years old with urothelial cancer. The CDR3 runs from the conserved cysteine through the conserved F or W. D genes are given only for firm matches. Clone size appears in some rows only: once, few, many, or a class for an expanded clone.

V	size	J	D	CDR3	DNA
TRBV2	.	TRBJ2-5	TRBD2	CASSRTGGQETQYF	TGTGCCAGCAGTCGAACGGGGGGCCAAGAGACCCAGTACTTC
TRBV2	.	TRBJ1-2	TRBD1	CASSDPGQGNYGYTF	TGTGCCAGCAGTGACCCGGGACAGGGTAACTATGGCTACACCTTC
TRBV9	once	TRBJ2-3	TRBD2	CASSVGSGGAGTDTQYF	TGTGCCAGCAGCGTAGGTAGCGGGGGGGCCGGGACAGATACGCAGTATTTT
TRBV7-3	.	TRBJ2-5	TRBD2	CASSSSGGGMQETQYF	TGTGCCAGCAGCTCCTCTGGCGGGGGTATGCAAGAGACCCAGTACTTC
TRBV19	.	TRBJ2-6	TRBD1	CASSIGGQGLSGANVLTF	TGTGCCAGTAGTATTGGGGGACAGGGACTCTCTGGGGCCAACGTCCTGACTTTC
TRBV2	.	TRBJ1-5	.	CASSATGNQPQHF	TGTGCCAGCAGCGCAACAGGAAATCAGCCCCAGCATTTT
TRBV19	.	TRBJ1-4	.	CASTTGMTGEKLFF	TGTGCCAGTACCACAGGGATGACGGGTGAAAAACTGTTTTTT
TRBV27	.	TRBJ2-7	TRBD1	CASSSDRGVVAYEQYF	TGTGCCAGCAGTTCCGACAGGGGTGTGGTTGCCTACGAGCAGTACTTC
TRBV6-5	.	TRBJ2-1	TRBD2	CASRPAGGVGSEQFF	TGTGCCAGCCGACCAGCGGGAGGAGTTGGGAGTGAGCAGTTCTTC
TRBV5-1	.	TRBJ2-5	TRBD1	CASSLADGTGVETQYF	TGCGCCAGCAGCTTGGCGGACGGGACAGGGGTAGAGACCCAGTACTTC
TRBV10-3	.	TRBJ2-5	TRBD1	CAISDDTGAQYF	TGTGCCATCAGCGACGACACAGGGGCCCAGTACTTC
TRBV29-1	.	TRBJ1-1	.	CSVLNSGTRNTEAFF	TGCAGCGTTCTTAACTCCGGGACACGGAACACTGAAGCTTTCTTT
TRBV15	.	TRBJ2-7	TRBD2	CATSRVVGLAGVSEQYF	TGTGCCACCAGCAGAGTGGTCGGGCTAGCGGGGGTGAGCGAGCAGTACTTC
TRBV12-5	.	TRBJ2-7	.	CASGSYEQYF	TGTGCTAGTGGTTCTTACGAGCAGTACTTC
TRBV19	once	TRBJ2-5	TRBD1	CASSIRYRTGHQETQYF	TGTGCCAGTAGTATACGATATAGGACAGGACACCAAGAGACCCAGTACTTC
TRBV19	.	TRBJ2-7	TRBD1	CASSPAGQGLNEQYF	TGTGCCAGTAGCCCCGCGGGACAGGGGCTCAACGAGCAGTACTTC
TRBV28	.	TRBJ2-5	.	CASSFGQRGETQYF	TGTGCCAGCAGTTTTGGACAGAGGGGTGAGACCCAGTACTTC
TRBV9	.	TRBJ2-2	TRBD1	CASSVGTGGITGELFF	TGTGCCAGCAGCGTTGGGACAGGGGGGATCACCGGGGAGCTGTTTTTT
TRBV5-5	.	TRBJ1-2	TRBD1	CASSSAQGAGYGYTF	TGTGCCAGCAGCTCGGCCCAGGGGGCAGGATATGGCTACACCTTC
TRBV7-2	.	TRBJ1-5	TRBD1	CASSFDRGKGQPQHF	TGTGCCAGCAGCTTCGACAGGGGGAAAGGTCAGCCCCAGCATTTT
TRBV29-1	.	TRBJ2-7	.	CSARIPRQGAWYEQYF	TGCAGCGCCCGTATCCCCCGACAAGGGGCTTGGTACGAGCAGTACTTC
TRBV4-2	.	TRBJ2-1	TRBD2	CASSQAVGGAYNEQFF	TGTGCCAGCAGCCAAGCTGTCGGGGGGGCATACAATGAGCAGTTCTTC
TRBV6-1	.	TRBJ2-7	TRBD1	CASSNPGQGIYEQYF	TGTGCCAGCAGCAATCCGGGACAGGGGATCTACGAGCAGTACTTC
TRBV29-1	.	TRBJ2-5	.	CSVSLETQYF	TGCAGCGTTTCTCTGGAGACCCAGTACTTC
TRBV4-1	.	TRBJ1-2	.	CASSQREWDYGYTF	TGCGCCAGCAGCCAGAGGGAGTGGGACTATGGCTACACCTTC
TRBV6-4	few	TRBJ2-1	TRBD2	CASSELAGVKFF	TGTGCCAGCAGTGAACTAGCGGGAGTAAAGTTCTTC
TRBV19	.	TRBJ2-3	TRBD2	CASTLYQGLAGTTDTQYF	TGTGCCAGTACCCTCTACCAGGGACTAGCGGGGACCACAGATACGCAGTATTTT
TRBV29-1	.	TRBJ2-7	TRBD2	CSVSGTSDAYEQYF	TGCAGCGTATCCGGGACTAGCGACGCCTACGAGCAGTACTTC
TRBV7-2	.	TRBJ1-5	.	CASGSGVGQPQHF	TGTGCCAGTGGGAGTGGGGTAGGTCAGCCCCAGCATTTT
TRBV28	.	TRBJ2-7	TRBD1	CASSFTGTGRYEQYF	TGTGCCAGCAGCTTCACCGGGACAGGGAGATACGAGCAGTACTTC
TRBV7-2	.	TRBJ2-7	TRBD2	CASSLLSGSRYEQYF	TGTGCCAGCAGCCTCCTGAGCGGGAGTCGGTACGAGCAGTACTTC
TRBV29-1	.	TRBJ2-3	TRBD2	CSVAYVRTAGGTGDTQYF	TGCAGCGTCGCTTATGTGCGGACAGCGGGGGGAACTGGGGATACGCAGTATTTT
TRBV6-1	.	TRBJ2-1	.	CASSEAGGIYNEQFF	TGTGCCAGCAGTGAAGCGGGAGGCATCTACAATGAGCAGTTCTTC
TRBV6-5	once	TRBJ1-5	.	CASSPQGKDQPQHF	TGTGCCAGCAGTCCCCAGGGAAAGGATCAGCCCCAGCATTTT
TRBV5-1	.	TRBJ1-4	.	CASSLAQLANEKLFF	TGCGCCAGCAGCTTGGCACAGTTGGCTAATGAAAAACTGTTTTTT